This record looks at one TCR beta chain sequence and its context. Its antigen is not known. CDR3 size: 12 residues. Germline V gene sequence: CDR1 SGHRS, CDR2 YFSETQ. Deletions cut 4 bases from V and 7 bases from J, with 9 bases between. These data originate in a study of cytomegalovirus exposure and HLA in healthy donors. Looking at the study overall: Ancestry clustering placed roughly 86% of approximately 420 genotyped donors in the Caucasian-associated cluster. Study-level points and caveats: TCR sequences were mostly rare, though some public TCRs occurred in many donors. Later examination showed HLA-associated TCR beta chains had greater clonal expansion than equally common others.

The PCR ran on 60 Vbeta and 13 Jbeta primers. The repertoire was sequenced with immunoSEQ multiplex PCR; TCRdb's copy has only in-frame clones and lacks some. The data include more than 35,000 clones; the top ten clones carry roughly 1.4%. The origin of this receptor is a man aged 25 to 40 in good health and CMV-seronegative. This chain links TRBV5-1 with TRBJ2-1; tentative D call: TRBD1 (5 bases). Sequencing was done on a sample of PBMCs. This CDR3 reads CASSVQGNEQFF. CDR3 nucleotides: TGCGCCAGCAGCGTCCAGGGTAATGAGCAGTTCTTC.